This passage covers 29 T cell receptor beta chains from one sample sequenced in a study of T cells after yellow fever vaccination. Each CDR3 protein is one row after TCRdb ran MiXCR on the 5' RACE reads. The repertoire holds more than 95,000 distinct CDR3 sequences, with approximately 7% as singletons. Source: CD4+ T cells sorted from PBMCs, taken approximately 11 days after the first yellow fever vaccination. The source is a man younger than 35 who received the YFV17D yellow fever vaccine.

This clonotype was found many times. The chain links TRBV19 to TRBJ1-2; D gene uncertain. Germline values: CDR1 LNHDA, CDR2 SQIVND (reference sequence). The V end was cut by 5 bases, the J end by 6 bases, with 7 bases between. The CDR3 is 11 amino acids. The CDR3 sequence is CASSPGNGYTF. The DNA of the CDR3 is TGTGCCAGTAGTCCCGGAAATGGCTACACCTTC. The full variable domain, its missing parts supplied by reference TRBV19 and TRBJ1-2, is DGGITQSPKYLFRKEGQNVTLSCEQNLNHDAMYWYRQDPGQGLRLIYYSQIVNDFQKGDIAEGYSVSREKKESFPLTVTSAQKNPTAFYLCASSPGNGYTFGSGTRLTVV.

V and J are TRBV2 and TRBJ2-4; 12 bases align to TRBD1. This CDR3 spans 15 amino acids. Germline CDR1 reads SNHLY; CDR2 reads FYNNEI. The trim removed 9 bases at V and 6 bases at J, leaving 9 bases unmatched. The CDR3 is CASSVGTGGANIQYF. In DNA form, the CDR3 reads TGTGCCAGTTCGGTTGGGACAGGGGGCGCAAACATTCAGTACTTC. Full variable domain (outside the CDR3, taken from reference TRBV2 and TRBJ2-4): EPEVTQTPSHQVTQMGQEVILRCVPISNHLYFYWYRQILGQKVEFLVSFYNNEISEKSEIFDDQFSVERPDGSNFTLKIRSTKLEDSAMYFCASSVGTGGANIQYFGAGTRLSVL.

The CDR3 here is CASSQSTNTEAFF. In nucleotides, the CDR3 is TGTGCCAGCAGCCAAAGTACGAACACTGAAGCTTTCTTT. The chain is built from TRBV14 and TRBJ1-1, with unresolved D. V was cut by 2 bases and J by 1 base, with 5 bases left in between. CDR3 length: 13 amino acids. The germline V gene has CDR1 SGHDN and CDR2 FVKESK. Complete variable domain (other parts from reference TRBV14 and TRBJ1-1): EAGVTQFPSHSVIEKGQTVTLRCDPISGHDNLYWYRRVMGKEIKFLLHFVKESKQDESGMPNNRFLAERTGGTYSTLKVQPAELEDSGVYFCASSQSTNTEAFFGQGTRLTVV.

This clonotype was found many times. The chain joins TRBV7-9 to TRBJ1-3, with TRBD1 matching 7 bases. This CDR3 comprises 16 residues. Germline V gene data show CDR1 as SEHNR and CDR2 as FQNEAQ (reference sequence). The trim removed 2 bases at V and 0 bases at J, leaving 4 bases unmatched. CDR3 DNA sequence: TGTGCCAGCAGCTTACGACCAGGGGGCTCTGGAAACACCATATATTTT. Its protein product is CASSLRPGGSGNTIYF.

This clonotype was seen only a few times. This chain joins TRBV2 and TRBJ1-1; D not resolved. CDR3 length: 13 residues. In germline, CDR1 is SNHLY, CDR2 FYNNEI. Trimming stripped 8 bases from V and 6 bases from J, with 16 bases between. CDR3 nucleotides: TGTGCCAGCGGAAGGATTGGGGTTTCTGAAGCTTTCTTT. Amino acid sequence: CASGRIGVSEAFF.

This clonotype was detected ten times or more. V is TRBV27 and J is TRBJ2-2, with D perhaps matching TRBD1 (5 bases). V shed 5 bases and J shed 6 bases, with 16 bases lying between them. Looked up from germline, CDR1 is MNHEY and CDR2 is SMNVEV (reference sequence). The CDR3 covers 15 residues. The CDR3 region is CASSARTGSAGELFF. CDR3 DNA sequence: TGTGCCAGCAGTGCGCGCACAGGATCCGCCGGGGAGCTGTTTTTT.

This clonotype appeared many times. This rearrangement joins TRBV5-1 to TRBJ2-1; possible D gene TRBD1, 6 bases. Germline values: CDR1 SGHRS, CDR2 YFSETQ. This CDR3 is 15 amino acids long. V was cut by 1 base and J by 0 bases, with 8 bases left in between. CDR3 coding DNA: TGCGCCAGCAGCTTGTTAGGGGGCTCCTACAATGAGCAGTTCTTC. This encodes CASSLLGGSYNEQFF. The full variable domain, with the rest looked up from reference TRBV5-1 and TRBJ2-1, is KAGVTQTPRYLIKTRGQQVTLSCSPISGHRSVSWYQQTPGQGLQFLFEYFSETQRNKGNFPGRFSGRQFSNSRSEMNVSTLELGDSALYLCASSLLGGSYNEQFFGPGTRLTVL.

This clonotype has more than one count but fewer than ten. This sequence joins TRBV6-5 and TRBJ2-2, with D possibly TRBD2 on 5 matching bases. Germline V gene data show CDR1 as MNHEY and CDR2 as SVGAGI. V lost 2 bases to trimming and J lost 6 bases, with 10 bases between them. The CDR3 consists of 14 residues. The CDR3 DNA reads as TGTGCCAGCAGTTACACGCCGAGGGCCGGGGAGCTGTTTTTT. This encodes CASSYTPRAGELFF.

The V gene is TRBV20-1, the J gene TRBJ2-7; a weak D match, TRBD2 (7 bases). V shed 4 bases and J shed 3 bases, with 13 bases lying between them. This CDR3 has 13 residues. Germline values: CDR1 DFQATT, CDR2 SNEGSKA (reference sequence). CDR3 loop: CSAMGGGHYEQYF. CDR3 sequence (DNA): TGCAGTGCTATGGGCGGGGGACACTACGAGCAGTACTTC.

This clonotype showed up many times. The chain carries TRBV4-3 and TRBJ1-6; D possibly corresponds to TRBD1 (5 bases). There are 14 residues in the CDR3. From germline, CDR1 is LGHNA and CDR2 YSLEER. The V and J ends lost 5 bases and 8 bases respectively, with 13 bases between them. The CDR3 here is CASSSLAGDSPLHF. The CDR3, as DNA: TGCGCCAGCAGCTCACTCGCGGGGGATTCACCCCTCCACTTT.

The rearrangement uses TRBV30 and TRBJ2-1; D perhaps matches TRBD2 (5 bases). The V end was cut by 0 bases, the J end by 4 bases, with 13 bases between. This CDR3 contains 15 residues. CDR1 is GTSNPN and CDR2 is SVGIG in the germline V gene (reference sequence). The CDR3 region is CAWSVSGGGYNEQFF. CDR3 in DNA: TGTGCCTGGAGTGTATCTGGCGGAGGATACAATGAGCAGTTCTTC.

This clonotype was observed at least ten times. The chain carries TRBV6-5 and TRBJ2-2, with TRBD1 identical over 10 bases. The CDR3 is made up of 17 amino acids. Germline loops: CDR1 MNHEY, CDR2 SVGAGI. J was trimmed by 3 bases and V by 5 bases; bases with no gene match: 9. CDR3 sequence: CASSQYDRGPYTGELFF. CDR3 DNA sequence: TGTGCCAGCAGTCAGTATGACAGGGGGCCCTACACCGGGGAGCTGTTTTTT.

This clonotype was detected ten times or more. V and J are TRBV20-1 and TRBJ2-5, with D perhaps matching TRBD2 (5 bases). Germline CDR1 DFQATT, CDR2 SNEGSKA (reference sequence). The length of the CDR3 is 13 residues. The ends were cut back, 4 bases at V and 5 bases at J, with 14 bases in the middle. This chain's CDR3 is CSATDWGGETQYF. The CDR3, as DNA: TGCAGTGCTACGGACTGGGGTGGGGAGACCCAGTACTTC.

This clonotype was seen repeatedly, ten times or more. The chain links TRBV12-3 or TRBV12-4 to TRBJ1-6, with unresolved D. CDR3 length: 13 residues. V shed 5 bases and J shed 8 bases, with 10 bases lying between them. DNA of the CDR3: TGTGCCAGCAGTCGAGTGGACGATTCACCCCTCCACTTT. As protein: CASSRVDDSPLHF.

This clonotype has a handful of counts. V is TRBV28 and J is TRBJ2-7; D might be TRBD1 or TRBD2, each matching 5 bases. This CDR3 contains 15 residues. Germline lookup yields CDR1 MDHEN and CDR2 SYDVKM. V was trimmed by 2 bases and J by 0 bases, leaving 11 bases between them. CDR3 residues: CASSLAGDRSYEQYF. DNA for the CDR3: TGTGCCAGCAGTTTAGCCGGGGACCGCTCCTACGAGCAGTACTTC.

This clonotype was detected ten times or more. The CDR3 region is CASSRVGTGGSGNTIYF. Here the CDR3 DNA reads TGTGCCAGCAGCCGGGTAGGGACAGGGGGCAGTGGAAACACCATATATTTT. The chain couples TRBV7-2 to TRBJ1-3; 12 bases agree with TRBD1. CDR3 length: 17 residues. After removal of 5 bases from V and 3 bases from J, the junction contained 8 bases not matched to a gene. From germline, CDR1 is SGHTA and CDR2 FQGNSA.

The CDR3 loop reads CASSPAGTRAYNEQFF. CDR3 DNA: TGTGCCAGCAGTCCCGCCGGGACTAGGGCCTACAATGAGCAGTTCTTC. V is TRBV27 and J is TRBJ2-1; 8 bases are a match to TRBD2. CDR1 is MNHEY, CDR2 SMNVEV, per germline (reference sequence). V trimming: 5 bases; J trimming: 2 bases; junction bases outside the gene matches: 8. This CDR3 spans 16 amino acids.

Many counts were recorded for this clonotype. V and J are TRBV5-4 and TRBJ2-3; D is ambiguous. The germline V and J ends were trimmed by 3 bases and 6 bases, with 8 bases remaining between them. The CDR3 has 12 amino acids. The V gene's germline CDR1 is SGHNT and CDR2 YYREEE (reference sequence). The CDR3 here is CASSSGRDTQYF. The CDR3 DNA sequence: TGTGCCAGCAGCTCAGGCCGGGATACGCAGTATTTT.

This clonotype was seen a few times. Written as DNA, the CDR3 is TGCAGTACCCAGGAGGGTTATACGCAGTATTTT. Translation gives CSTQEGYTQYF. V gene TRBV20-1 combines with J gene TRBJ2-3, with D possibly being TRBD2 (6 bases). CDR3 length: 11 residues. CDR1 and CDR2 (germline): DFQATT, SNEGSKA (reference sequence). V lost 8 bases to trimming and J lost 7 bases, with 13 bases between them.

This clonotype was seen repeatedly, ten times or more. The CDR3 bases are TGTGCCAGCAGCTCGAGGGGGGATCAGCCCCAGCATTTT. Its translation: CASSSRGDQPQHF. V usage is TRBV7-2 and J usage is TRBJ1-5, with D maybe TRBD1 (6 bases). Between the trimmed V and J ends, which lost 4 bases and 5 bases, there was a span of 9 bases. Per the germline V gene, CDR1 is SGHTA and CDR2 is FQGNSA. There are 13 residues in the CDR3.

This clonotype was recorded many times. The V and J genes are TRBV11-1 and TRBJ2-6, with TRBD1 identical over 7 bases. V shed 1 base, J shed 1 base, and the junction held 7 bases outside the gene matches. The CDR3 totals 18 residues. The germline gives CDR1 SGHAT, CDR2 FQDESV (reference sequence). The CDR3 nucleotides are TGTGCCAGCAGCTTAGTGTTGGGACAGATTTCTGGGGCCAACGTCCTGACTTTC. Protein product: CASSLVLGQISGANVLTF.

This clonotype has a count of ten or more. The rearrangement uses TRBV6-5 and TRBJ2-3; TRBD2 aligns across 7 bases. CDR3 length: 16 amino acids. The ends lost 3 bases at V and 5 bases at J; junction bases unmatched: 11. The germline V gene has CDR1 MNHEY and CDR2 SVGAGI. As DNA, the CDR3 is TGTGCCAGCAGTTATCAGGGTGGGAGGGGACGAGATACGCAGTATTTT. Translation: CASSYQGGRGRDTQYF.

Comments on this clonotype: A much more abundant neighbour one base away suggests this may be a read error. V is TRBV7-2 and J is TRBJ2-1, with TRBD2 matching over 8 bases. Losses at the gene ends were 5 bases for V and 4 bases for J; bases not matched to a gene: 10. Germline loops: CDR1 SGHTA, CDR2 FQGNSA. CDR3 length: 16 amino acids. The CDR3 DNA reads as TGTGCCAGCAGCCCTCGACTAGCGAGGGTTTACAATGAGCAGTTCTTC. The encoded protein is CASSPRLARVYNEQFF.

About this clonotype itself: A much larger clone lies one base from this, so it may be a read error. Here the CDR3 DNA reads TGCGACAGCAGCCCCGGGGGGAACTATGGCTACACCTTC. It specifies CDSSPGGNYGYTF. This chain joins TRBV4-3 and TRBJ1-2; D might be TRBD1 (5 bases). This CDR3 contains 13 residues. Germline CDR1 and CDR2: LGHNA and YSLEER.

This clonotype was detected many times. The rearrangement joins TRBV20-1 to TRBJ2-5, with D perhaps assigned TRBD1 or TRBD2 (5 bases each). The CDR3 contains 13 residues. Trimming took off 6 bases at V and 5 bases at J, with 16 bases between the two ends. The V gene's germline CDR1 is DFQATT and CDR2 SNEGSKA (reference sequence). The CDR3 here is CSAGTGRLETQYF. In nucleotides, the CDR3 is TGCAGTGCCGGGACCGGGCGGCTCGAGACCCAGTACTTC.

Many counts were recorded for this clonotype. The V and J genes are TRBV4-3 and TRBJ1-5; D remains ambiguous. V lost 1 base, J lost 5 bases, and 6 bases lay in between. There are 13 residues in the CDR3. Germline values: CDR1 LGHNA, CDR2 YSLEER. The CDR3 DNA reads TGCGCCAGCAGCCAAGGTGTGGATCAGCCCCAGCATTTT. Residues: CASSQGVDQPQHF.

This clonotype was picked up many times. The chain employs TRBV20-1 and TRBJ2-1; weak D call: TRBD2 (5 bases). There are 14 residues in the CDR3. CDR1 DFQATT and CDR2 SNEGSKA come from the germline V gene (reference sequence). Trimming cost V 4 bases and J 6 bases, with 16 bases left between them. The CDR3 sequence: CSAKFGVWGNEQFF. CDR3 bases: TGCAGTGCTAAGTTCGGGGTTTGGGGCAATGAGCAGTTCTTC.

This clonotype has a count of ten or more. This chain links TRBV12-3 or TRBV12-4 with TRBJ2-3; D ambiguous. This CDR3 region has 13 residues. Trimming took 4 bases from V and 8 from J, leaving 13 bases between them. The CDR3 protein is CASSSSIFGTQYF. CDR3 DNA sequence: TGTGCCAGCAGTTCCTCCATATTTGGTACGCAGTATTTT.

This clonotype was picked up many times. This chain links TRBV20-1 with TRBJ2-3; D gene unclear. The CDR3 consists of 14 residues. CDR1 is DFQATT and CDR2 is SNEGSKA in the germline V gene (reference sequence). Deletions cut 5 bases from V and 7 bases from J, with 19 bases between. In DNA, the CDR3 is TGCAGTGCTCCTCTGCCACCCAGCCACAATACGCAGTATTTT. As protein: CSAPLPPSHNTQYF.